This TCR beta chain was recorded in a study of shared clonotypes between healthy human individuals. Each subset's genomic DNA was shared equally among a number of immunoSEQ plates. TCRdb's copy holds only in-frame clones and misses some; the assay was immunoSEQ multiplex PCR. The sample comprises around 2,000,000 clones, about 95% of which are singletons, and about 1.1% rests with the top ten. Selected positively for CCR7 and CD45RO-negative, naive CD8 cells excluded terminally differentiated effector memory CD45RA+ cells. Sample: naive CD8+ T cells sorted from blood. This receptor was taken from a man aged 18 to 29 in good health.

CDR3 bases: TGTGCCAGCAGCCCAGAAGGAGGGGGTATCTCTGAAAAACTGTTTTTT. Protein product: CASSPEGGGISEKLFF. The chain uses TRBV7-9 and TRBJ1-4; weak D call: TRBD1 (6 bases). The CDR3 contains 16 residues. The V end was cut by 5 bases, the J end by 7 bases, with 20 bases between. The germline V gene has CDR1 SEHNR and CDR2 FQNEAQ (reference sequence).